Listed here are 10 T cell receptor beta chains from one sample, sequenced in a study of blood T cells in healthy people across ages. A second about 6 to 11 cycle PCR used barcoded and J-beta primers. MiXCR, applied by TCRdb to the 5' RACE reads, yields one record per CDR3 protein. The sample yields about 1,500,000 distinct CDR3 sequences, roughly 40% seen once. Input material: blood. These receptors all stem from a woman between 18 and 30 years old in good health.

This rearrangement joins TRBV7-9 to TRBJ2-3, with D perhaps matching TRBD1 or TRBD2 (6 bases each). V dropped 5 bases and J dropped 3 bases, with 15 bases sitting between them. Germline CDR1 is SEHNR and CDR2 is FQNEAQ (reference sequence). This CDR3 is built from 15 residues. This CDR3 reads CASSTEGGRTDTQYF. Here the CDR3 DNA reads TGTGCCAGCAGCACAGAAGGGGGGAGGACAGATACGCAGTATTTT.

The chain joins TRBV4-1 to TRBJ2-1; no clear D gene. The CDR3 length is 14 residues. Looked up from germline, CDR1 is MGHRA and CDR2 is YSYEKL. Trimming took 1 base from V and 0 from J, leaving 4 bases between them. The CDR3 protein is CASSQVISYNEQFF. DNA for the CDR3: TGCGCCAGCAGCCAAGTTATCTCCTACAATGAGCAGTTCTTC.

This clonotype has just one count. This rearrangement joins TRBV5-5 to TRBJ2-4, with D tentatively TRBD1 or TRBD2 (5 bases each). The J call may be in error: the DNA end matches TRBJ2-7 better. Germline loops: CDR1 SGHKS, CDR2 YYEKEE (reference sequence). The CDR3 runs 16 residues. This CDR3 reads CASSFGAGTTNYEQYF. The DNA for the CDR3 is TGTGCCAGCAGTTTCGGTGCCGGGACGACTAACTACGAGCAGTACTTC.

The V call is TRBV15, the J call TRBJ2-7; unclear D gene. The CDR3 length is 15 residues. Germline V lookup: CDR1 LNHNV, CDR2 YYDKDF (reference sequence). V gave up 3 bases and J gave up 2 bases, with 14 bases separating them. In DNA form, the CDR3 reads TGTGCCACCAGCAGCCTCAAGTTGGGAACCTACGAGCAGTACTTC. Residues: CATSSLKLGTYEQYF.

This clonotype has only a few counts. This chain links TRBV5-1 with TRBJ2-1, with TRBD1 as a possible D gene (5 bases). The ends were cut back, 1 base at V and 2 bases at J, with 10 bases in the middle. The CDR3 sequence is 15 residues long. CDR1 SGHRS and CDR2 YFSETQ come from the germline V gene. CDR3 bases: TGCGCCAGCAGCTTGCCCAGGGAACCCTACAATGAGCAGTTCTTC. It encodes CASSLPREPYNEQFF.

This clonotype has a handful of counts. Written as DNA, the CDR3 is TGTGCCAGCAGCTCGGGCTTTAGCTCCTACGAGCAGTACTTC. It specifies CASSSGFSSYEQYF. The chain joins TRBV5-4 to TRBJ2-7; D gene ambiguous. CDR1 and CDR2 (germline): SGHNT, YYREEE (reference sequence). The CDR3 length is 14 residues. V gave up 3 bases and J gave up 0 bases, with 10 bases separating them.

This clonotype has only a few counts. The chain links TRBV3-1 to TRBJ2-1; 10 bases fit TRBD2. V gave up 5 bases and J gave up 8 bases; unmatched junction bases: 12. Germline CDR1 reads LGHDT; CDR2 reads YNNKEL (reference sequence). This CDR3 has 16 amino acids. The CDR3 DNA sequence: TGTGCCAGCAGCTTAGCAGAGCGGGGGGGCCTGGATGAGCAGTTCTTC. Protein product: CASSLAERGGLDEQFF.

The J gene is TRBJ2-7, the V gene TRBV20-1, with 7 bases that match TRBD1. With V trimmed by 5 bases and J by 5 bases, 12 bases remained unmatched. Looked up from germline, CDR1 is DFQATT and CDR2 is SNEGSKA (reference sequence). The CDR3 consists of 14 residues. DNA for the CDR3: TGCAGTGCTTGGACAGGTACCGATAGGGACGAGCAGTACTTC. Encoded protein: CSAWTGTDRDEQYF.

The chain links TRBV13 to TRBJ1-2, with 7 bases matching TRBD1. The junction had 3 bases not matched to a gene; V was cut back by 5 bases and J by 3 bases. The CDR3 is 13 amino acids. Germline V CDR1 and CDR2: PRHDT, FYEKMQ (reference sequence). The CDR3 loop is CASSEGAHYGYTF. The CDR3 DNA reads TGTGCCAGCAGCGAGGGGGCCCACTATGGCTACACCTTC. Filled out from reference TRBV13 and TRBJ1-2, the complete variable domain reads AAGVIQSPRHLIKEKRETATLKCYPIPRHDTVYWYQQGPGQDPQFLISFYEKMQSDKGSIPDRFSAQQFSDYHSELNMSSLELGDSALYFCASSEGAHYGYTFGSGTRLTVV.

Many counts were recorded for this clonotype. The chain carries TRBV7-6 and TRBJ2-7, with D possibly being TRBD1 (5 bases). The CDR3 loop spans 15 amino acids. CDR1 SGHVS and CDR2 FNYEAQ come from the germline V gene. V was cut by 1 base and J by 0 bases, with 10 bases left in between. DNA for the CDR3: TGTGCCAGCAGCTTAGGACCAGGGAACTCCTACGAGCAGTACTTC. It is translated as CASSLGPGNSYEQYF.